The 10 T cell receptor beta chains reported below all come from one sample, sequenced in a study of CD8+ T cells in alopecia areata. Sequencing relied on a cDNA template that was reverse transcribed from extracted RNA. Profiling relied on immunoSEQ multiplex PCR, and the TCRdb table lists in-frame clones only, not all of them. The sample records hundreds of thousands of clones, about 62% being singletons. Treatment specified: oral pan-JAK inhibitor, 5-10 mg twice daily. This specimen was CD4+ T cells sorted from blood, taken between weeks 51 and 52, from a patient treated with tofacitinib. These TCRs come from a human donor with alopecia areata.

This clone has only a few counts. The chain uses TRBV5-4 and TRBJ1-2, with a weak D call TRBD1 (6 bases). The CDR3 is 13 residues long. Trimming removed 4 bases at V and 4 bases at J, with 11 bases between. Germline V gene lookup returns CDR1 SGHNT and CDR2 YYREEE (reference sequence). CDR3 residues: CASSLRDTYGYTF. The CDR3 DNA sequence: TGTGCCAGCAGCCTTCGGGACACCTATGGCTACACCTTC.

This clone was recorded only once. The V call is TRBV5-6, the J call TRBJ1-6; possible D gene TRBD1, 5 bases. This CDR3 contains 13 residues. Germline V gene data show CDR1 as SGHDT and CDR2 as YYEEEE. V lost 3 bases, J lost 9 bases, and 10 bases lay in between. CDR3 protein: CASSSRVRSPLHF. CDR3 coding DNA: TGTGCCAGCAGCTCCAGGGTTCGTTCACCCCTCCACTTT.

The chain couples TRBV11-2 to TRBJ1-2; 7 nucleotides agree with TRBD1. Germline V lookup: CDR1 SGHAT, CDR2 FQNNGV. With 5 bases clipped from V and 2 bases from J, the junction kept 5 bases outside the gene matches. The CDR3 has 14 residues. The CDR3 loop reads CASSTTQGNYGYTF. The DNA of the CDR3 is TGTGCCAGCAGCACTACACAGGGGAACTATGGCTACACCTTC. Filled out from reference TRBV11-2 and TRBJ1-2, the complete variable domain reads EAGVAQSPRYKIIEKRQSVAFWCNPISGHATLYWYQQILGQGPKLLIQFQNNGVVDDSQLPKDRFSAERLKGVDSTLKIQPAKLEDSAVYLCASSTTQGNYGYTFGSGTRLTVV.

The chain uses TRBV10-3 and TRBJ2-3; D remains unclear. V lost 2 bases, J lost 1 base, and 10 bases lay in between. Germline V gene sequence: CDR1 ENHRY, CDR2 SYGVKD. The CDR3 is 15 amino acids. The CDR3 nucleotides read TGTGCCATCAGTGAGGTCGGCCGGGGCACAGATACGCAGTATTTT. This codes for CAISEVGRGTDTQYF.

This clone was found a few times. The CDR3 nucleotides read TGCAGCGTCGGGGAATTCATTGACGAAAAACTGTTTTTT. Its translation is CSVGEFIDEKLFF. The chain combines TRBV29-1 with TRBJ1-4, with unresolved D. Trimming stripped 6 bases from V and 8 bases from J, with 16 bases between. The CDR3 spans 13 residues. Per the germline V gene, CDR1 is SQVTM and CDR2 is ANQGSEA.

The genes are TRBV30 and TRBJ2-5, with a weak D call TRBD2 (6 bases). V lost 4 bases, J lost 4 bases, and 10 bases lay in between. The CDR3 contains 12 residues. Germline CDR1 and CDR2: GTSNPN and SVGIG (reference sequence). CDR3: CAWTPGGETQYF. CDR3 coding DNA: TGTGCCTGGACCCCCGGGGGAGAGACCCAGTACTTC.

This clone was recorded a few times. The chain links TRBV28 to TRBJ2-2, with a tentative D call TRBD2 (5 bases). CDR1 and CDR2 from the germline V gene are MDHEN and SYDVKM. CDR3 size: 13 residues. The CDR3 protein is CAGGGTNTGELFF. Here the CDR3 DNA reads TGTGCTGGAGGCGGTACGAACACCGGGGAGCTGTTTTTT. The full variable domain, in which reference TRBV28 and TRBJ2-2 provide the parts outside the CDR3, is DVKVTQSSRYLVKRTGEKVFLECVQDMDHENMFWYRQDPGLGLRLIYFSYDVKMKEKGDIPEGYSVSREKKERFSLILESASTNQTSMYLCAGGGTNTGELFFGEGSRLTVL.

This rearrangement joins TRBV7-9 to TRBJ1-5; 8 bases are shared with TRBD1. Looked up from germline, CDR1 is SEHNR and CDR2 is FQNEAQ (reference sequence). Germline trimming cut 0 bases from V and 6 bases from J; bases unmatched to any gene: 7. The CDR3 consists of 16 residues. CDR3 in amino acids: CASSLARETGGQPQHF. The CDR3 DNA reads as TGTGCCAGCAGCTTAGCGCGGGAAACAGGGGGTCAGCCCCAGCATTTT.

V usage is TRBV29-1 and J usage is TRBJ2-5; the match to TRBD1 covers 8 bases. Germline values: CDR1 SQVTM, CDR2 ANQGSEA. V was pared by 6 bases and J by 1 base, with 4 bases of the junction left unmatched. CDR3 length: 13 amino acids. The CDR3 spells CSVETGAQETQYF. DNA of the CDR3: TGCAGCGTGGAGACAGGGGCCCAAGAGACCCAGTACTTC.

Written as DNA, the CDR3 is TGCAGCGTTGAAGAGGCGGCGTTCTATGAGCAGTTCTTC. Encoded protein: CSVEEAAFYEQFF. This rearrangement joins TRBV29-1 to TRBJ2-1; D is uncertain. Germline loops: CDR1 SQVTM, CDR2 ANQGSEA. There are 13 residues in the CDR3. The ends were cut back, 0 bases at V and 8 bases at J, with 11 bases in the middle.